Listed here are 14 T cell receptor beta chains from one sample, sequenced in a study of cytomegalovirus exposure and HLA in healthy donors (dated by TCRdb to 2016 to 2017). Library construction relied on the immunoSEQ multiplex PCR assay. TCRdb took over this immuneACCESS table, retaining in-frame rearrangements with V and J assigned. Such tables are incomplete; in checked studies, under half of the missing clones stem from an unresolved V gene, and the remainder is unexplained. The sample data list under 200,000 clones, and roughly 80% of these were observed just once. Jointly, the top ten make up roughly 7% of the sample. Input material: PBMCs. These receptor sequences come from a man aged 18 to 30 in good health and CMV-seropositive.

This clone was seen a single time. V is TRBV2 and J is TRBJ2-5, with D maybe TRBD2 (5 bases). The germline V gene has CDR1 SNHLY and CDR2 FYNNEI. Trimming cost V 6 bases and J 4 bases, with 15 bases left between them. This CDR3 is 14 amino acids long. The CDR3, as DNA: TGTGCCAGCAGGGAGGACGGGAACCGAGAGACCCAGTACTTC. It specifies CASREDGNRETQYF.

The rearrangement joins TRBV4-2 to TRBJ2-5; maybe TRBD2 (6 bases). Germline CDR1 is LGHNA and CDR2 is YNFKEQ. V lost 0 bases to trimming and J lost 3 bases, with 8 bases between them. The CDR3 is made up of 14 amino acids. The DNA for the CDR3 is TGTGCCAGCAGCCAAGACTCGGGGGAAGAGACCCAGTACTTC. Its protein product is CASSQDSGEETQYF.

V usage is TRBV28 and J usage is TRBJ2-4, with D perhaps TRBD2 (6 bases). CDR1 is MDHEN and CDR2 is SYDVKM in the germline V gene. The CDR3 covers 13 residues. V was cut by 1 base and J by 9 bases, with 10 bases left in between. The CDR3 region is CASSLSWEVIQYF. DNA for the CDR3: TGTGCCAGCAGTTTATCATGGGAGGTCATTCAGTACTTC.

The chain is built from TRBV19 and TRBJ2-3; D not resolved. CDR1 LNHDA and CDR2 SQIVND come from the germline V gene (reference sequence). This CDR3 is 14 amino acids long. Deletions cut 1 base from V and 2 bases from J, with 7 bases between. CDR3 residues: CASSIGLFTDTQYF. Written as DNA, the CDR3 is TGTGCCAGTAGTATAGGCCTATTCACAGATACGCAGTATTTT.

The rearrangement uses TRBV4-1 and TRBJ1-2; 9 nucleotides agree with TRBD1. CDR1 MGHRA and CDR2 YSYEKL come from the germline V gene. The CDR3 sequence is 18 residues long. The trim removed 2 bases at V and 4 bases at J, leaving 14 bases unmatched. The CDR3 loop reads CASSQKGKTGGESYGYTF. The DNA of the CDR3 is TGCGCCAGCAGCCAAAAGGGGAAAACAGGGGGCGAGAGCTATGGCTACACCTTC.

The chain carries TRBV4-2 and TRBJ1-1; D gene ambiguous. V was trimmed by 0 bases and J by 0 bases, leaving 14 bases between them. Germline values: CDR1 LGHNA, CDR2 YNFKEQ. The CDR3 covers 17 residues. The CDR3 nucleotides are TGTGCCAGCAGCCAAGATGTTCCCAGGTCCATGAACACTGAAGCTTTCTTT. Translation gives CASSQDVPRSMNTEAFF.

In this sample, this clone turned up a few times. This sample also contains other DNA sequences that code for the same CDR3. The J gene is TRBJ2-2, the V gene TRBV7-2; tentatively, D is TRBD1 (5 bases). Germline V gene lookup returns CDR1 SGHTA and CDR2 FQGNSA. The CDR3 has 13 residues. The V end lost 2 bases, the J end lost 5 bases, and 6 bases lay between the germline ends. DNA of the CDR3: TGTGCCAGCAGCTTATCAGGGACCGGGGAGCTGTTTTTT. Amino acid sequence: CASSLSGTGELFF.

This chain connects TRBV7-9 to TRBJ1-2; 7 bases map to TRBD1. Germline CDR1 SEHNR, CDR2 FQNEAQ (reference sequence). The CDR3 totals 15 residues. Losses at the gene ends were 3 bases for V and 8 bases for J; bases not matched to a gene: 12. Here the CDR3 DNA reads TGTGCCAGCAGCTTGGGGGGAGACAGGGTGGGAGGCTACACCTTC. This encodes CASSLGGDRVGGYTF.

The chain employs TRBV19 and TRBJ1-2; 8 bases are shared with TRBD1. J lost 4 bases, V lost 7 bases, and 11 bases had no gene match. Germline lookup yields CDR1 LNHDA and CDR2 SQIVND (reference sequence). The CDR3 consists of 15 residues. The CDR3 DNA reads TGTGCCAGTACCATAAGTGGGGGACAGGCCTATGGCTACACCTTC. This gives the protein CASTISGGQAYGYTF.

The chain recombines TRBV2 with TRBJ2-1; 10 bases line up with TRBD2. This CDR3 has 15 amino acids. Germline V gene lookup returns CDR1 SNHLY and CDR2 FYNNEI. V dropped 5 bases and J dropped 8; count of bases not matched to a gene: 9. CDR3 bases: TGTGCCAGCAGTAAACTAGCGGGGAGACTGGATGAGCAGTTCTTC. Amino acid sequence: CASSKLAGRLDEQFF.

This clone came up once. The V and J genes are TRBV9 and TRBJ2-7; 8 bases fit TRBD2. The ends lost 0 bases at V and 2 bases at J; junction bases unmatched: 4. The V gene's germline CDR1 is SGDLS and CDR2 YYNGEE. The CDR3 runs 15 residues. In DNA, the CDR3 is TGTGCCAGCAGCGTAGGGGGAGCGGGGGCCTACGAGCAGTACTTC. It specifies CASSVGGAGAYEQYF.

The V call is TRBV15, the J call TRBJ2-1; 10 bases match TRBD1. The V and J ends lost 3 bases and 5 bases, in that order; junction bases with no gene match: 1. The germline V gene encodes CDR1 LNHNV and CDR2 YYDKDF (reference sequence). This CDR3 spans 14 amino acids. This chain's CDR3 is CATSRGQGNNEQFF. The DNA of the CDR3 is TGTGCCACCAGCAGGGGACAGGGGAACAATGAGCAGTTCTTC.

The J gene is TRBJ2-2, the V gene TRBV13; D uncertain. V was shortened by 4 bases and J by 8 bases, with 14 bases between the two germline ends. This CDR3 has 14 amino acids. CDR1 is PRHDT and CDR2 is FYEKMQ in the germline V gene (reference sequence). The CDR3 spells CASSWPNSPGELFF. The CDR3 DNA follows: TGTGCCAGCAGCTGGCCTAACAGTCCGGGGGAGCTGTTTTTT.

This chain connects TRBV6-4 to TRBJ2-1; 8 bases are a match to TRBD2. This CDR3 region has 16 residues. Germline V gene data show CDR1 as MRHNA and CDR2 as SNTAGT. The trim removed 2 bases at V and 2 bases at J, leaving 5 bases unmatched. CDR3 region: CASSDGTSGAYNEQFF. The DNA of the CDR3 is TGTGCCAGCAGTGACGGAACTAGCGGAGCCTACAATGAGCAGTTCTTC.